This record concerns one TCR beta chain sequence. Antigen: not known. TCRdb reprocessed the multiplex PCR reads via MiXCR and lists one record per CDR3 protein. Of around 130,000 distinct CDR3 sequences listed, just under 20% are singletons. These data belong to a study of breast tumors, draining lymph nodes, adjacent tissues. Study-level results: Luminal-like breast cancer showed significantly greater tumor-nontumor repertoire similarity than basal-like breast cancer did. Data fit most tumor T cells coming from lymph node, expanding in tumor. Tumor TCR diversity was below lymph nodes but above nontumor tissue.

The ends were cut back, 2 bases at V and 3 bases at J, with 9 bases in the middle. This CDR3 is 14 amino acids long. CDR1 MNHEY and CDR2 SMNVEV come from the germline V gene (reference sequence). The lymph nodes were axillary draining lymph nodes from breast cancer patients. The V gene is TRBV27, the J gene TRBJ2-3; possible D gene TRBD2, 5 bases. Sequencing used axillary lymph node tissue. The TCR comes from a female donor with breast cancer. Some clones in this sample may be carry-over from other donors' samples. CDR3 coding DNA: TGTGCCAGCAGTTTAAAGGACTGGACAGATACGCAGTATTTT. Protein: CASSLKDWTDTQYF.